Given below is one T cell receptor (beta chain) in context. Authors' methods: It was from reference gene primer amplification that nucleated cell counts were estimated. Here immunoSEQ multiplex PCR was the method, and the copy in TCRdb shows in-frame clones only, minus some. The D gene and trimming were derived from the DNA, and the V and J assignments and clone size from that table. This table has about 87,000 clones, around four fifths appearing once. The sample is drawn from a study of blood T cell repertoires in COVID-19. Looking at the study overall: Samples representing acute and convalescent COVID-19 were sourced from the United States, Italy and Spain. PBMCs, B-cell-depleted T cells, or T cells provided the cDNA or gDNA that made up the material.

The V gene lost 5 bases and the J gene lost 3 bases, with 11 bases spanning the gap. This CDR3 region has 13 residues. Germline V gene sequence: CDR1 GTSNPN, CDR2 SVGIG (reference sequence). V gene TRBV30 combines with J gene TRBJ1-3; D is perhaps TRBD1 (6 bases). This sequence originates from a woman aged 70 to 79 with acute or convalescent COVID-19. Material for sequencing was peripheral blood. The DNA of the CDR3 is TGTGCCTGGCGAACAGGGAGTGGAAACACCATATATTTT. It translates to CAWRTGSGNTIYF.